Below are 2 T cell receptor beta chains sequenced from a single sample in a study of cytomegalovirus exposure and HLA in healthy donors. It was with 60 Vbeta and 13 Jbeta primers that the PCR ran. Assay: immunoSEQ multiplex PCR; the TCRdb copy retains only in-frame clones and omits some. The sample carries around 220,000 clones, 60% to 80% recorded once. Sequences were obtained from PBMCs. The receptors shown here come from a man between 18 and 35 years old in good health and CMV-seronegative.

V is TRBV6-1 and J is TRBJ1-3, with D possibly matching TRBD1 (5 bases). Germline V CDR1 and CDR2: MNHNS, SASEGT. V lost 4 bases to trimming and J lost 8 bases, with 15 bases between them. This CDR3 has 14 residues. CDR3 coding DNA: TGTGCCAGCAGTGTTCGCGGGACCGGTGACACCATATATTTT. Its protein is CASSVRGTGDTIYF.

Only a few counts were recorded for this clone. The chain carries TRBV4-1 and TRBJ1-4; D may be TRBD1 (5 bases). Germline CDR1 is MGHRA and CDR2 is YSYEKL. The CDR3 spans 14 residues. Between the trimmed V and J ends, which lost 0 bases and 11 bases, there was a span of 13 bases. The CDR3 here is CASSQDRQLAKLFF. CDR3 bases: TGCGCCAGCAGCCAAGACCGACAGTTGGCTAAACTGTTTTTT.